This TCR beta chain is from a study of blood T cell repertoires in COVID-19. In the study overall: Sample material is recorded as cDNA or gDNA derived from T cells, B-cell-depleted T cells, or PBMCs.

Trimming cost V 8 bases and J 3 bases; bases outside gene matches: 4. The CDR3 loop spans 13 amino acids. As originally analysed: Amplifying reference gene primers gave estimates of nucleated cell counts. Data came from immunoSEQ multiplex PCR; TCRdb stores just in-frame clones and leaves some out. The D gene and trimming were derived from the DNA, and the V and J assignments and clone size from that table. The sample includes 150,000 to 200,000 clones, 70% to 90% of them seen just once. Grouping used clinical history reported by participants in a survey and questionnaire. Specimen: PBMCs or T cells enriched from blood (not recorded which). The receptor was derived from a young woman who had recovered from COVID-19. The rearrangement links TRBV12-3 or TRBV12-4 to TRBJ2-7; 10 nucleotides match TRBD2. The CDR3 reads CASRPSGSYEQYF. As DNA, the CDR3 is TGTGCCAGCCGACCTAGCGGGAGCTACGAGCAGTACTTC.